This T cell receptor (beta chain) was sequenced during a study of T cell changes during pregnancy in multiple sclerosis. Assay used: immunoSEQ multiplex PCR; TCRdb lists only in-frame clones, some missing. The top ten hold around 0.5% of the sample, which has about 39,000 clones, approximately 90% seen once. The CDR3 is made up of 14 amino acids. CDR1 is KGHSH and CDR2 is LQKENI in the germline V gene. Trimming stripped 5 bases from V and 5 bases from J, with 16 bases between. The chain has TRBV18 and TRBJ2-7; tentatively, D is TRBD1 (6 bases). Sample: CD4+ T cells from peripheral blood mononuclear cells, taken in the first trimester of pregnancy. The clonotype comes from a female donor in good health, enrolled as a control in a pregnancy study. The CDR3 nucleotides are TGTGCCAGCTCAAAGGACAGATCATCGGACGAGCAGTACTTC. Its protein is CASSKDRSSDEQYF.